These T cell receptor beta chains were read from a single sample in a study of cytomegalovirus exposure and HLA in healthy donors. Sequencing was performed with immunoSEQ multiplex PCR; in TCRdb, only in-frame clones are kept and a portion is missing. This sample has some 65,000 clones, with roughly 96% found just once. The source material was PBMCs. These receptor sequences come from a man aged 18 to 35 in good health and CMV-seronegative. Both conserved end residues are part of each CDR3. The order of the fields is V gene, clone size, D gene, J gene, CDR3 DNA, CDR3 protein. A D gene is named only where the DNA matches it firmly. Not all rows give a size; the values are once, few, many and, for expanded clones, a class.

V gene: TRBV2
clone size: -
D gene: -
J gene: TRBJ1-5
CDR3 DNA: TGTGCCAGCAGTGAAGGCGGCTATAGCAATCAGCCCCAGCATTTT
CDR3 protein: CASSEGGYSNQPQHF

V gene: TRBV19
clone size: -
D gene: -
J gene: TRBJ1-5
CDR3 DNA: TGTGCCAGTAGTATAGAGGAGGGTAAGGGCAATCAGCCCCAGCATTTT
CDR3 protein: CASSIEEGKGNQPQHF

V gene: TRBV25-1
clone size: -
D gene: -
J gene: TRBJ1-1
CDR3 DNA: TGTGCCAGCAGACAGGCGGGGATGTACACTGAAGCTTTCTTT
CDR3 protein: CASRQAGMYTEAFF

V gene: TRBV6-7
clone size: -
D gene: -
J gene: TRBJ2-7
CDR3 DNA: TGTGCCAGCAGTTACCTCCGATTACCCAACGCCTACTACGAGCAGTACTTC
CDR3 protein: CASSYLRLPNAYYEQYF

V gene: TRBV7-9
clone size: -
D gene: TRBD1
J gene: TRBJ1-4
CDR3 DNA: TGTGCCAGCAGCCGACAGGGGAGGGCTGAAAAACTGTTTTTT
CDR3 protein: CASSRQGRAEKLFF

V gene: TRBV27
clone size: -
D gene: TRBD1
J gene: TRBJ2-7
CDR3 DNA: TGTGCCAGCAGGCCCTTTGGGTTTCAAACAGGGGGCGAGCAGTACTTC
CDR3 protein: CASRPFGFQTGGEQYF

V gene: TRBV18
clone size: -
D gene: TRBD2
J gene: TRBJ2-7
CDR3 DNA: TGTGCCAGCTCCCCTAGCGGGAGGGAAGAGCAGTACTTC
CDR3 protein: CASSPSGREEQYF

V gene: TRBV13
clone size: -
D gene: TRBD1
J gene: TRBJ2-7
CDR3 DNA: TGTGCCAGCAGCGACCGGGACAGGGGTTACGAGCAGTACTTC
CDR3 protein: CASSDRDRGYEQYF

V gene: TRBV19
clone size: -
D gene: TRBD2
J gene: TRBJ2-5
CDR3 DNA: TGTGCCAGTAGTCCAGGACTAGCGGGAGTGGAGACCCAGTACTTC
CDR3 protein: CASSPGLAGVETQYF

V gene: TRBV6-1
clone size: -
D gene: -
J gene: TRBJ1-2
CDR3 DNA: TGTGCCAGCATTAATCCTAACTATGGCTACACCTTC
CDR3 protein: CASINPNYGYTF

V gene: TRBV29-1
clone size: -
D gene: TRBD2
J gene: TRBJ2-1
CDR3 DNA: TGCAGCGTTGGGGGGGGGGGCTATGCGGGAGGGCCGCACAATGAGCAGTTCTTC
CDR3 protein: CSVGGGGYAGGPHNEQFF

V gene: TRBV6-1
clone size: few
D gene: -
J gene: TRBJ1-5
CDR3 DNA: TGTGCCAGCAGTGAAGGGGGGGGCGCCGGTCAGCCCCAGCATTTT
CDR3 protein: CASSEGGGAGQPQHF

V gene: TRBV6-5
clone size: -
D gene: -
J gene: TRBJ2-7
CDR3 DNA: TGTGCCAGCAGTTACGCGGGAAGGGGATCCTCCTACGAGCAGTACTTC
CDR3 protein: CASSYAGRGSSYEQYF

V gene: TRBV2
clone size: -
D gene: -
J gene: TRBJ2-1
CDR3 DNA: TGTGCCAGCAAGGGGACAATCAATGAGCAGTTCTTC
CDR3 protein: CASKGTINEQFF

V gene: TRBV7-2
clone size: -
D gene: -
J gene: TRBJ2-5
CDR3 DNA: TGTGCCAGCAGCTTACACTTCCAAGAGACCCAGTACTTC
CDR3 protein: CASSLHFQETQYF

V gene: TRBV2
clone size: -
D gene: -
J gene: TRBJ1-6
CDR3 DNA: TGTGCCAGCACGGGGTATACGGGGGGTTCACCCCTCCACTTT
CDR3 protein: CASTGYTGGSPLHF

V gene: TRBV29-1
clone size: -
D gene: TRBD1
J gene: TRBJ2-7
CDR3 DNA: TGCAGCGCCGAATACGGGGACAGGGCGCCCTACGAGCAGTACTTC
CDR3 protein: CSAEYGDRAPYEQYF

V gene: TRBV28
clone size: once
D gene: -
J gene: TRBJ2-1
CDR3 DNA: TGTGCCAGCAGTTTAGACCACGGAGCCTACAATGAGCAGTTCTTC
CDR3 protein: CASSLDHGAYNEQFF

V gene: TRBV6-5
clone size: -
D gene: -
J gene: TRBJ1-1
CDR3 DNA: TGTGCCAGCAGACAGGGAGTGAACACTGAAGCTTTCTTT
CDR3 protein: CASRQGVNTEAFF

V gene: TRBV28
clone size: -
D gene: TRBD2
J gene: TRBJ2-2
CDR3 DNA: TGTGCCAGCAGTCTCACCGGACTAGCGGGATCGACCGGGGAGCTGTTTTTT
CDR3 protein: CASSLTGLAGSTGELFF

V gene: TRBV6-5
clone size: -
D gene: -
J gene: TRBJ1-5
CDR3 DNA: TGTGCCAGCAGTGGGGCGGTGTACAATCAGCCCCAGCATTTT
CDR3 protein: CASSGAVYNQPQHF

V gene: TRBV19
clone size: -
D gene: TRBD1
J gene: TRBJ1-1
CDR3 DNA: TGTGCCAGTAGTGCCGACAGGGGAACTGAAGCTTTCTTT
CDR3 protein: CASSADRGTEAFF

V gene: TRBV5-1
clone size: -
D gene: -
J gene: TRBJ1-5
CDR3 DNA: TGCGCCAGCAGCCCCGACGGGTCAGGCAATCAGCCCCAGCATTTT
CDR3 protein: CASSPDGSGNQPQHF

V gene: TRBV10-3
clone size: -
D gene: TRBD2
J gene: TRBJ2-3
CDR3 DNA: TGTGCCATCACCAAGACTAGCGGGAGAGGGACAGATACGCAGTATTTT
CDR3 protein: CAITKTSGRGTDTQYF

V gene: TRBV7-9
clone size: -
D gene: TRBD2
J gene: TRBJ2-5
CDR3 DNA: TGTGCCAGCAGCCGAAGGAGCGGGAACTTCCAAGAGACCCAGTACTTC
CDR3 protein: CASSRRSGNFQETQYF

V gene: TRBV2
clone size: -
D gene: TRBD1
J gene: TRBJ1-5
CDR3 DNA: TGTGCCAGCAGTCCCGGGACAGCTAGCAATCAGCCCCAGCATTTT
CDR3 protein: CASSPGTASNQPQHF

V gene: TRBV25-1
clone size: -
D gene: -
J gene: TRBJ1-2
CDR3 DNA: TGTGCCAGCAGTGATCCCGGCTATGGCTACACCTTC
CDR3 protein: CASSDPGYGYTF

V gene: TRBV7-8
clone size: -
D gene: -
J gene: TRBJ2-6
CDR3 DNA: TGTGCCAGCAGCTTAGGCCTCCCGAGGTCTGGGGCCAACGTCCTGACTTTC
CDR3 protein: CASSLGLPRSGANVLTF

V gene: TRBV9
clone size: -
D gene: -
J gene: TRBJ2-1
CDR3 DNA: TGTGCCAGCAGCGTAGACCCCTCGAGCAATGAGCAGTTCTTC
CDR3 protein: CASSVDPSSNEQFF

V gene: TRBV6-1
clone size: -
D gene: -
J gene: TRBJ1-5
CDR3 DNA: TGTGCCAGCAGTGATACGGGGGGCGGGCAGCCCCAGCATTTT
CDR3 protein: CASSDTGGGQPQHF

V gene: TRBV2
clone size: -
D gene: -
J gene: TRBJ2-1
CDR3 DNA: TGTGCCAGCAGTGCGGGGAACAATGAGCAGTTCTTC
CDR3 protein: CASSAGNNEQFF

V gene: TRBV14
clone size: -
D gene: TRBD2
J gene: TRBJ2-1
CDR3 DNA: TGTGCCAGCAGCAAGTCACTAGCGGGATCCTACAATGAGCAGTTCTTC
CDR3 protein: CASSKSLAGSYNEQFF

V gene: TRBV14
clone size: once
D gene: -
J gene: TRBJ2-7
CDR3 DNA: TGTGCCAGCAGCCCGGCGGGACCGACCTACGAGCAGTACTTC
CDR3 protein: CASSPAGPTYEQYF

V gene: TRBV6-5
clone size: -
D gene: -
J gene: TRBJ1-2
CDR3 DNA: TGTGCCAGCAGTTACCGGAGGGATGGATCCTATGGCTACACCTTC
CDR3 protein: CASSYRRDGSYGYTF

V gene: TRBV6-5
clone size: -
D gene: -
J gene: TRBJ1-5
CDR3 DNA: TGTGCCAGCAGTTCAGGGAATCAGCCCCAGCATTTT
CDR3 protein: CASSSGNQPQHF

V gene: TRBV2
clone size: -
D gene: -
J gene: TRBJ2-5
CDR3 DNA: TGTGCCAGCAGTGGGCAACTACAAGAGACCCAGTACTTC
CDR3 protein: CASSGQLQETQYF

V gene: TRBV19
clone size: -
D gene: -
J gene: TRBJ1-5
CDR3 DNA: TGTGCCAGTAGTACTACAGCCTATCAGCCCCAGCATTTT
CDR3 protein: CASSTTAYQPQHF

V gene: TRBV2
clone size: -
D gene: -
J gene: TRBJ1-5
CDR3 DNA: TGTGCCAGCAGAAAACAGGGCATCAGCAATCAGCCCCAGCATTTT
CDR3 protein: CASRKQGISNQPQHF

V gene: TRBV18
clone size: -
D gene: TRBD1
J gene: TRBJ1-3
CDR3 DNA: TGTGCCAGCTCACCCCGACAGGGAGTTTCTGGAAACACCATATATTTT
CDR3 protein: CASSPRQGVSGNTIYF

V gene: TRBV6-5
clone size: -
D gene: -
J gene: TRBJ1-2
CDR3 DNA: TGTGCCAGCACCACTACAGGGACTAACTATGGCTACACCTTC
CDR3 protein: CASTTTGTNYGYTF

V gene: TRBV6-1
clone size: -
D gene: TRBD1
J gene: TRBJ1-5
CDR3 DNA: TGTGCCAGCAGGGGACAGGGCAATCAGCCCCAGCATTTT
CDR3 protein: CASRGQGNQPQHF

V gene: TRBV9
clone size: -
D gene: TRBD1
J gene: TRBJ1-3
CDR3 DNA: TGTGCCAGCAGCGTTCCGGGACAGGGGGTTGTAAACACCATATATTTT
CDR3 protein: CASSVPGQGVVNTIYF

V gene: TRBV18
clone size: -
D gene: -
J gene: TRBJ1-2
CDR3 DNA: TGTGCCAGCTCACCAGCAGGGTATTCCAACTATGGCTACACCTTC
CDR3 protein: CASSPAGYSNYGYTF

V gene: TRBV6-4
clone size: -
D gene: -
J gene: TRBJ2-7
CDR3 DNA: TGTGCCAGCAGTGACGAGGGGGGGAAGAGCTCCTACGAGCAGTACTTC
CDR3 protein: CASSDEGGKSSYEQYF

V gene: TRBV2
clone size: -
D gene: -
J gene: TRBJ2-5
CDR3 DNA: TGTGCCAGCAGGGACAGCCTCCAAGAGACCCAGTACTTC
CDR3 protein: CASRDSLQETQYF

V gene: TRBV6-6
clone size: -
D gene: TRBD1
J gene: TRBJ2-7
CDR3 DNA: TGTGCCAGCAGTTACCAAAGGGACAGGGGTTACGAGCAGTACTTC
CDR3 protein: CASSYQRDRGYEQYF

V gene: TRBV14
clone size: -
D gene: TRBD1
J gene: TRBJ2-1
CDR3 DNA: TGTGCCAGCAGCCATCGCTACAGGGGTAACCCCTACAATGAGCAGTTCTTC
CDR3 protein: CASSHRYRGNPYNEQFF

V gene: TRBV7-9
clone size: once
D gene: -
J gene: TRBJ2-7
CDR3 DNA: TGTGCCAGCAGCTTTATCGGAGCAGGGACCTACGAGCAGTACTTC
CDR3 protein: CASSFIGAGTYEQYF

V gene: TRBV4-1
clone size: -
D gene: TRBD1
J gene: TRBJ1-5
CDR3 DNA: TGCGCCAGCAGCCAAGATCCAGGGGGCGGTCAGCCCCAGCATTTT
CDR3 protein: CASSQDPGGGQPQHF

V gene: TRBV27
clone size: -
D gene: TRBD1
J gene: TRBJ2-5
CDR3 DNA: TGTGCCAGCAGTCCGGGACAGGGGGCTGCCGAGACCCAGTACTTC
CDR3 protein: CASSPGQGAAETQYF

V gene: TRBV11-2
clone size: -
D gene: TRBD1
J gene: TRBJ2-1
CDR3 DNA: TGTGCCAGCAGCCGGGACAGGGGACATGAGCAGTTCTTC
CDR3 protein: CASSRDRGHEQFF

V gene: TRBV6-4
clone size: -
D gene: TRBD2
J gene: TRBJ2-3
CDR3 DNA: TGTGCCAGCAGTGATAGACTAGCGGCCCCCCCCGCAGATACGCAGTATTTT
CDR3 protein: CASSDRLAAPPADTQYF

V gene: TRBV7-2
clone size: few
D gene: -
J gene: TRBJ1-4
CDR3 DNA: TGTGCCAGCAGCTTAGTACCGAGGACTAATGAAAAACTGTTTTTT
CDR3 protein: CASSLVPRTNEKLFF

V gene: TRBV7-9
clone size: -
D gene: -
J gene: TRBJ1-1
CDR3 DNA: TGTGCCAGCAGCTTCAGCGGCGGAAAAAACACTGAAGCTTTCTTT
CDR3 protein: CASSFSGGKNTEAFF

V gene: TRBV28
clone size: -
D gene: -
J gene: TRBJ2-7
CDR3 DNA: TGTGCCAGCAGTTTTTCTACAGGGTCCTACGAGCAGTACTTC
CDR3 protein: CASSFSTGSYEQYF

V gene: TRBV28
clone size: -
D gene: -
J gene: TRBJ1-1
CDR3 DNA: TGTGCCAGCAGTTTATCTGTGAACACTGAAGCTTTCTTT
CDR3 protein: CASSLSVNTEAFF

V gene: TRBV6-6
clone size: -
D gene: -
J gene: TRBJ2-2
CDR3 DNA: TGTGCCAGCAGTTTCGACCAGGCCGGGGAGCTGTTTTTT
CDR3 protein: CASSFDQAGELFF